Reported below is one T cell receptor beta chain. Its antigen remains undetermined. The input lacks base qualities; no much larger clone sits a single base away. To prepare the library, the immunoSEQ multiplex PCR assay was applied. A mixture of 60 forward primers for TCR Vbeta segments and 13 reverse primers for TCR Jbeta segments was used in the multiplex PCR. A multiplex PCR assay on genomic DNA amplified the CDR3 region of rearranged TCR beta genes. The Illumina HiSeq System was used to sequence the amplified TCR beta libraries as 87-base-pair reads. As for the authors' bioinformatics: In a later analysis, around 80 million unique TCR beta chains were counted across the roughly 610 repertoires, and roughly 11 million of these chains were shared by at least two donors. Raw reads were error-corrected and collapsed into unique sequences by a nearest-neighbor algorithm in which closely related sequences were merged to remove PCR and sequencing errors. To assign V, D and J gene segments, CDR3 sequences were aligned to IMGT reference sequences. For a sequence to be retained, a match of at least six nucleotides to both a V gene segment and a J gene segment was required. A rearrangement counted as productive if the CDR3 had no stop codons and remained in frame with V and J, and every other rearrangement counted as non-productive. Following IMGT convention, CDR3 was defined as the stretch from the second conserved V-encoded cysteine up to the conserved J-encoded phenylalanine. Sequences without an unambiguous match to a single V gene segment were excluded from the earlier analysis of 587 of the donors. In an earlier analysis of more than 500 of the donors, a V segment was called functional when productive rearrangements were above 56.7%, and segregating when the standard deviation between donors exceeded 5%. A statistical classification framework was built for diagnosing cytomegalovirus status from the catalog of TCR beta chain sequences. In a later analysis, TCR nucleotide sequences were compared against IMGT/GENE-DB human TR gene sequences so that V and J genes could be assigned. Using the TCRdist pipeline, a later analysis assigned CDR3 sequences along with most-parsimonious VDJ recombination scenarios. In a later analysis, each TCR beta chain was defined by its CDR3 amino acid sequence together with its V-gene family, and reads without a unique V-gene family were excluded. In a later analysis, 450 to 600 highly shared, low-generation-probability nucleotide sequences were removed to address suspected cross-contamination and a sequencing artifact. For each public chain, a later analysis derived a clonal expansion index from normalized ranks of inferred template counts within each repertoire. In a later analysis, generation probabilities were computed with a VDJ recombination model fitted to out-of-frame rearrangements, and the resulting probabilities were checked against IGoR. A later analysis scored TCR-TCR, TCR-HLA and TCR-CMV co-occurrence with hypergeometric tests, applying a repertoire-size bias correction to TCR pairs. In a later analysis, false discovery rates were estimated by permuting HLA or CMV assignments 20 times. In a later analysis, co-occurring TCRs were grouped with DBSCAN, and TCRdist sequence similarity was added when clustering was performed within HLA-allele-positive subsets. Co-occurrence clustering excluded repertoires with fewer than 30,000 or more than 120,000 public chains, plus five with anomalous nucleotide sharing. The immuneACCESS repertoire file appears here via TCRdb, limited to in-frame rearrangements. These files lack a portion of the clones; in checked studies, under half of the deficit traces to unresolved V genes, and the cause of the others is not known. That table is the source of V, J and clone size, and D and trimming were worked out from the DNA. The sample contains about 140,000 clones, roughly 81% of them found a single time. Around 1.5% of the sample belongs to the ten largest clones.

The cohort consisted of 650 to 700 healthy bone marrow donors. Cohort members were all nominally healthy when sampled, although unrecorded immune exposures were likely present. The donor was CMV seronegative and was included in the group of around 320 seronegative cohort members. Each donor provided a peripheral blood sample, and peripheral blood mononuclear cells were used for TCR beta sequencing. Genomic DNA was extracted from the blood cell samples with the Qiagen DNeasy Blood Extraction Kit. The source of the sample is a study of cytomegalovirus exposure and HLA in healthy donors (dated by TCRdb to the late 2010s). Notes on the research overall: An earlier analysis of approximately 640 of the donors reported approximately 300 Gb of sequence data and 117 million unique TCR beta sequences from around 200 million T cells. An early release that covered about 600 HLA-typed donors contained 300 to 350 gigabases of sequencing data and some 87 million unique TCR sequences. Of the approximately 400 genotyped donors, 81% were placed in the genetic ancestry cluster associated with self-reported Caucasian donors. The aim of the study was to test whether cataloging public T cell receptors could identify signatures of past pathogen exposure. The T cell repertoires of 666 subjects were profiled by immunosequencing and related to cytomegalovirus serostatus. In addition to the first cohort of 650 to 750 subjects, a separate validation cohort of 120 different subjects was used. To predict cytomegalovirus infection status, the study combined high-throughput TCR immunosequencing, statistical association of individual TCRs with disease status, and machine learning. To study patterns of TCR occurrence, a later analysis re-analyzed previously published TCR beta repertoires from more than 550 donors and added high-resolution HLA genotyping. The later analysis used no new phenotypic data to find candidate immune exposures, relying instead on TCR beta sequences and their occurrence across donors. An earlier analysis of 500 to 750 of the donors applied high-throughput TCR beta sequencing to assess whether each TCR beta V gene segment acted as functional or pseudogenic. Donor age, sex, ethnicity and CMV serostatus were collected together with the repertoire data. In a later genetic analysis, genome-wide SNP genotypes for about three fifths of the roughly 670 donors were used, and that subset was treated as a discovery cohort. All discovery cohort repertoires had been generated using a single sequencing platform. Class I and class II HLA loci were covered by the typing at four-digit resolution. The number of donors typed differed by locus, with about 629-640 for A, B, C, DRB1 and DQB1, approximately 500 for DQA1, 600 to 610 for DPA1, and under 490 for DPB1. A handful of DR-DQ haplotypes were handled as single units for association and clustering because linkage in the cohort was strong. Among approximately 370 genotyped donors of the cohort, an average of approximately 200,000 unique TCR beta nucleotide sequences was sequenced per donor, of which about 18% were non-productive. On the study overall, not on this receptor specifically: The only immune exposure information available for the cohort was CMV serostatus. V-gene and J-gene trimming of TCR beta chains was associated with a missense DCLRE1C variant in a later genetic analysis, and the association was replicated in an independent cohort. Linkage disequilibrium might explain the correlated functional status among segregating V segments, but an unknown experimental factor could not be ruled out. When HLA alleles, especially DR and DQ, strongly co-occurred, TCR associations were difficult to assign to individual alleles. In a later analysis, the rate of TCR association differed among HLA loci, with DRB1 alleles having the most associated TCRs and HLA-C alleles having the fewest. HLA typing was unavailable for some donors at each locus, so association tests used only the typed subset. In vitro tests confirmed that three of the cytomegalovirus-associated TCR beta chains recognize cytomegalovirus antigens. In an earlier analysis of some 640 of the donors, most TCR beta V segments were observed in productive rearrangements about 87% or about 30% of the time, broadly matching IMGT annotations. In a later analysis, around 17,000 TCR beta sequences were associated with specific HLA alleles at a false discovery rate of 0.05. A further reported finding was that TCR beta sequences accurately predicted the HLA-A and HLA-B alleles for most subjects in the first cohort. Most TCR sequences were observed very rarely across donors, whereas some public TCRs were present in many individuals. A later analysis reported that several top co-occurrence clusters appeared linked to parvovirus B19, influenza, CMV and Epstein-Barr virus. According to the authors, the approach could potentially be generalized to other disease states and immunological phenotypes. The earlier analysis of about 600 of the donors excluded around 17 rarely observed V segments, including chromosome 9 orphons, because counts were too low. In a later genetic analysis, fewer N-insertions in productive TCRs were reported among donors in an Asian-associated ancestry cluster than the approximately 710-donor mean. Compared with equally common non-associated chains, HLA-associated TCR beta chains in a later analysis were more clonally expanded and had lower generation probabilities. In both the original and validation cohorts, the classifier was reported to diagnose cytomegalovirus status with high specificity and sensitivity. The study listed 170 or so TCR beta chains as associated with cytomegalovirus. Sequencing depth was assumed to be roughly uniform across donors in the presence/absence analyses, though that assumption may not hold. A later analysis found that most CMV-associated TCR beta chains appeared HLA-restricted, with HLA associations seemingly driven largely by CMV exposure. Only TCR beta chains were sequenced in this cohort, and the absence of alpha or paired-chain data limited detectable features. A group of highly shared sequence variants was considered likely to be a technical artifact of the sequencing pipeline.

The sequenced material came from PBMCs. The sequence derives from a female donor in good health and CMV-seronegative.

Read as DNA, the sequence is TGTGCCAGCAGTCTCCGACTATCCCCCCAGTATTTT. It translates to CASSLRLSPQYF. Rearrangement joined TRBV27 to TRBJ2-3, with a weak D call of TRBD2 (5 bases match). The germline V gene (reference sequence) provides CDR1 MNHEY and CDR2 SMNVEV. The CDR3 sequence holds 12 residues, the cysteine and phenylalanine included. The kept DNA is CDR3 alone, 36 bases in frame from the first base. The trim is 5 bases for V and 12 bases for J, with a gap of 15 bases between the germline ends.